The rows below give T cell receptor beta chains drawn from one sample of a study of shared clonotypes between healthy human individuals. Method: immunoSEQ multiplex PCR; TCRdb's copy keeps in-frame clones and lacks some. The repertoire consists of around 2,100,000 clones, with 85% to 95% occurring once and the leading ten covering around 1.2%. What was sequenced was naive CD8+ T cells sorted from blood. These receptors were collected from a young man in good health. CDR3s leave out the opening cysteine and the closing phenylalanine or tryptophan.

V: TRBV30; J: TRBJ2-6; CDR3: AWRWGANVLT
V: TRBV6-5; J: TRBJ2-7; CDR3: ASSYNPDSSEQY
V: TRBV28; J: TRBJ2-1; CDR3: ASGIVGAYNEQF
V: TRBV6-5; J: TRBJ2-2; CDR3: ASSYSVRDTGELF
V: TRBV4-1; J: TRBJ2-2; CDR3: ASSQAGRETGELF
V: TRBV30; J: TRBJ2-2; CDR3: AWSVRSGGYTGELF
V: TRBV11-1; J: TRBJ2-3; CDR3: ASSFETGGEKSTDTQY
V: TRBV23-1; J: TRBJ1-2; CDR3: ASSQSNLGGTQDYT
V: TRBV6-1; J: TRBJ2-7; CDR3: ASSGLAGGYEQY
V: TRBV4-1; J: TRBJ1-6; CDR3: ASSQDSSPLH
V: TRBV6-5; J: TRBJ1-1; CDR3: ASSYRGGTEAF
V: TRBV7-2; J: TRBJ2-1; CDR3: ASSLLAGVVNEQF